Shown below are 32 T cell receptor beta chains from a single sample sequenced in a study of blood T cells in healthy people across ages. A second about 7 to 11 cycle PCR used barcoded and J-beta primers. TCRdb itself ran the 5' RACE reads through MiXCR, one entry per CDR3 protein. Of some 1.5 million distinct CDR3 sequences in the sample, over 25% were seen once. Sequencing was carried out using blood. The receptors were gathered from a woman in her twenties or thirties in good health.

This chain uses TRBV20-1 with TRBJ2-3, with 8 nucleotides matching TRBD2. Germline assignment: CDR1 DFQATT and CDR2 SNEGSKA (reference sequence). This CDR3 contains 18 residues. V trimming: 3 bases; J trimming: 0 bases; junction bases outside the gene matches: 14. The CDR3 protein is CSARATSGRDISTDTQYF. In DNA form, the CDR3 reads TGCAGTGCTAGGGCGACGAGCGGGAGAGATATTAGCACAGATACGCAGTATTTT.

The genes are TRBV20-1 and TRBJ1-2, with D perhaps matching TRBD1 (6 bases). The germline V and J ends were trimmed by 3 bases and 1 base, with 9 bases remaining between them. The germline CDR1 and CDR2 sequences are DFQATT and SNEGSKA (reference sequence). There are 13 residues in the CDR3. CDR3 region: CSARGAINYGYTF. The CDR3 DNA follows: TGCAGTGCTAGGGGGGCAATTAACTATGGCTACACCTTC.

In this sample, this clonotype turned up once. The rearrangement uses TRBV12-3 or TRBV12-4 and TRBJ2-3; D possibly corresponds to TRBD2 (5 bases). Trimming left V 8 bases short and J 4 bases short, with 22 bases between. This CDR3 comprises 16 residues. CDR3 loop: CASGRRASLGADTQYF. CDR3 DNA sequence: TGTGCCAGCGGGCGACGGGCTAGCTTGGGCGCAGATACGCAGTATTTT.

The CDR3 DNA sequence: TGTGCCAGCTCCAGACCGCATGGGGAGACCCAGTACTTC. This gives the protein CASSRPHGETQYF. This chain uses TRBV28 with TRBJ2-5; D is ambiguous. The V gene's germline CDR1 is MDHEN and CDR2 SYDVKM. The CDR3 has 13 amino acids. The ends were cut back, 8 bases at V and 5 bases at J, with 15 bases in the middle.

This clonotype turned up a few times. The CDR3 bases are TGTGCCAGCAGCTACGGGGCTAGCGGATACAATGAGCAGTTCTTC. Its translation is CASSYGASGYNEQFF. The J gene is TRBJ2-1, the V gene TRBV9, with TRBD2 identical over 7 bases. Trimming removed 4 bases from V and 4 bases from J; junction bases left unmatched: 8. This CDR3 spans 15 amino acids. Per germline, CDR1 SGDLS and CDR2 YYNGEE.

This clonotype was counted at least ten times. This chain uses TRBV7-3 with TRBJ1-6; D is unresolved. This CDR3 has 14 amino acids. The germline gives CDR1 SGHTA, CDR2 FQGTGA. Trimming took off 4 bases at V and 5 bases at J, with 9 bases between the two ends. The CDR3 here is CASSSTANNSPLHF. CDR3 bases: TGTGCCAGCAGCTCCACAGCTAATAATTCACCCCTCCACTTT.

A note on this clonotype: A read error may explain this, as a much larger clone is one base away. The chain couples TRBV5-5 to TRBJ2-1, with D perhaps assigned TRBD1 or TRBD2 (5 bases each). The J call is doubtful: the DNA matches TRBJ2-7 better. This CDR3 contains 17 residues. Germline assignment: CDR1 SGHKS and CDR2 YYEKEE (reference sequence). The CDR3 DNA sequence: TGTGCCAGCAGCTTGAGAAGGCCGGGGACCTCCTACAATGAGCAGTACTTC. Residues: CASSLRRPGTSYNEQYF.

The rearrangement joins TRBV6-4 to TRBJ2-7; either TRBD1 or TRBD2 may supply D (6 bases each). V was trimmed by 10 bases and J by 3 bases, leaving 10 bases between them. Germline V gives CDR1 MRHNA, CDR2 SNTAGT. The length of the CDR3 is 11 residues. The CDR3 region has the DNA TGTGCCACACAGGGACTCTACGAGCAGTACTTC. Encoded protein: CATQGLYEQYF.

This chain links TRBV5-1 with TRBJ2-3; D gene ambiguous. The CDR3 has 13 residues. Trimming took off 3 bases at V and 8 bases at J, with 13 bases between the two ends. The germline V gene has CDR1 SGHRS and CDR2 YFSETQ. The CDR3: CASSSDPGSTQYF. CDR3 nucleotides: TGCGCCAGCAGCTCGGACCCCGGAAGTACGCAGTATTTT.

This chain links TRBV2 with TRBJ1-2; D is undetermined. Trimming left V 3 bases short and J 8 bases short, with 10 bases between. The CDR3 is made up of 12 amino acids. CDR1 is SNHLY, CDR2 FYNNEI, per germline. The CDR3 spells CASSEKVAGYTF. CDR3 bases: TGTGCCAGCAGTGAGAAGGTTGCGGGCTACACCTTC.

This clonotype turned up a few times. J is TRBJ1-1 and V is TRBV12-3 or TRBV12-4; D possibly corresponds to TRBD1 (5 bases). V shed 6 bases and J shed 6 bases, with 17 bases lying between them. The CDR3 is 14 amino acids. The CDR3 protein is CASRSPSTASEAFF. CDR3 DNA: TGTGCCAGCAGATCGCCATCGACAGCCTCTGAAGCTTTCTTT.

This clonotype was found many times. This sequence joins TRBV7-2 and TRBJ2-1; 7 bases line up with TRBD2. V was pared by 3 bases and J by 6 bases, with 8 bases of the junction left unmatched. Germline-derived CDR1 and CDR2 are SGHTA and FQGNSA. This CDR3 has 15 residues. The CDR3 nucleotides are TGTGCCAGCAGCTTGGAAAGCGGGACCAGCAATGAGCAGTTCTTC. Its protein is CASSLESGTSNEQFF.

This clonotype came up once. The chain links TRBV28 to TRBJ2-7; tentatively, D is TRBD2 (5 bases). Per the germline V gene, CDR1 is MDHEN and CDR2 is SYDVKM. The ends were cut back, 3 bases at V and 10 bases at J, with 13 bases in the middle. The CDR3 sequence is 12 residues long. Written as DNA, the CDR3 is TGTGCCAGCAGTTTTGGAGGTGCTGCCCAGTACTTC. Translated, it gives CASSFGGAAQYF.

This clonotype occurred a few times. The chain recombines TRBV5-1 with TRBJ1-2; D not resolved. Germline CDR1 reads SGHRS; CDR2 reads YFSETQ. V was shortened by 4 bases and J by 6 bases, with 19 bases between the two germline ends. This CDR3 region has 15 residues. DNA of the CDR3: TGCGCCAGCAGCGCCGGATCGAATGGGGTGGATGGCTACACCTTC. It codes for CASSAGSNGVDGYTF.

The chain joins TRBV5-6 to TRBJ2-3; unclear D gene. V was pared by 6 bases and J by 4 bases, with 18 bases between. Germline CDR1 is SGHDT and CDR2 is YYEEEE. The CDR3 has 15 residues. CDR3 bases: TGTGCCAGCAACTTTATCGGGTTTAAAGCAGATACGCAGTATTTT. It encodes CASNFIGFKADTQYF.

A remark on this clonotype: The junction differs from germline at one of its ends, possibly a read error. This sequence joins TRBV7-2 and TRBJ2-5; 8 nucleotides agree with TRBD2. The CDR3 length is 17 residues. Germline-derived CDR1 and CDR2 are SGHTA and FQGNSA. The DNA for the CDR3 is TGTGCCAGCAGCTTAGGGCTAAGTAGCGGGATCAAAGATACCCAGTACTTC. This sequence encodes CASSLGLSSGIKDTQYF.

This clonotype came up a few times. This rearrangement joins TRBV7-9 to TRBJ2-1; D is perhaps TRBD1 (6 bases). Trimming stripped 0 bases from V and 12 bases from J, with 15 bases between. The CDR3 is 14 residues long. Per germline, CDR1 SEHNR and CDR2 FQNEAQ (reference sequence). CDR3 nucleotides: TGTGCCAGCAGCTTAGCGCAGTTTGAGACAGGGCAGTTCTTC. The encoded protein is CASSLAQFETGQFF.

V and J are TRBV7-9 and TRBJ2-4; D gene ambiguous. The V gene's germline CDR1 is SEHNR and CDR2 FQNEAQ (reference sequence). V dropped 4 bases and J dropped 2 bases, with 6 bases sitting between them. CDR3 length equals 13 residues. In nucleotides, the CDR3 is TGTGCCAGCAGCTCAGGAACCAAAAACATTCAGTACTTC. Its translation is CASSSGTKNIQYF. Supplemented by reference TRBV7-9 and TRBJ2-4, the full variable domain reads DTGVSQNPRHKITKRGQNVTFRCDPISEHNRLYWYRQTLGQGPEFLTYFQNEAQLEKSRLLSDRFSAERPKGSFSTLEIQRTEQGDSAMYLCASSSGTKNIQYFGAGTRLSVL.

This clonotype was seen a handful of times. The rearrangement links TRBV15 to TRBJ2-7; perhaps TRBD2 as D (6 bases). The germline CDR1 and CDR2 sequences are LNHNV and YYDKDF (reference sequence). V lost 0 bases and J 4 bases, leaving 13 bases between the germline ends. The CDR3 extends over 15 amino acids. This CDR3 is CATSRDAGRAYEQYF. CDR3 bases: TGTGCCACCAGCAGAGATGCCGGGAGAGCTTACGAGCAGTACTTC. Combining the CDR3 with reference TRBV15 and TRBJ2-7 gives the whole variable domain DAMVIQNPRYQVTQFGKPVTLSCSQTLNHNVMYWYQQKSSQAPKLLFHYYDKDFNNEADTPDNFQSRRPNTSFCFLDIRSPGLGDTAMYLCATSRDAGRAYEQYFGPGTRLTVT.

This sequence joins TRBV12-3 or TRBV12-4 and TRBJ2-3; D is perhaps TRBD1 (6 bases). This CDR3 has 17 residues. V dropped 6 bases and J dropped 4 bases, with 23 bases sitting between them. CDR3 loop: CASSPSPRTVRADTQYF. The DNA for the CDR3 is TGTGCCAGCAGCCCCTCCCCTAGGACAGTGAGAGCAGATACGCAGTATTTT.

This rearrangement joins TRBV20-1 to TRBJ2-3; maybe TRBD1 (5 bases). Trimming removed 3 bases from V and 2 bases from J, with 15 bases in between. The V gene's germline CDR1 is DFQATT and CDR2 SNEGSKA (reference sequence). The CDR3 is made up of 15 amino acids. CDR3 residues: CSARATGRSTDTQYF. DNA of the CDR3: TGCAGTGCTAGGGCAACAGGCCGATCCACAGATACGCAGTATTTT.

On this clonotype: Sequence at one end of the junction differs from germline and may be a read error. The V and J genes are TRBV4-3 and TRBJ2-6; D unresolved. This CDR3 is 14 amino acids long. Germline V gene lookup returns CDR1 LGHNA and CDR2 YSLEER. In DNA form, the CDR3 reads TGCGCCAGCAGCCACTTCTCTGGGCCCAACGTCCTGACTTTC. Amino acids: CASSHFSGPNVLTF.

This clonotype was picked up a small number of times. The CDR3 sequence is CASRPQGGNQPQHF. DNA for the CDR3: TGTGCCAGCAGGCCACAGGGGGGCAATCAGCCCCAGCATTTT. The genes are TRBV27 and TRBJ1-5, with 8 bases matching TRBD1. CDR1 is MNHEY and CDR2 is SMNVEV in the germline V gene (reference sequence). The CDR3 sequence is 14 residues long. With 6 bases clipped from V and 2 bases from J, the junction kept 3 bases outside the gene matches.

This clonotype has just a few counts. The J gene is TRBJ2-7, the V gene TRBV29-1, with 8 positions matching TRBD1. Germline V lookup: CDR1 SQVTM, CDR2 ANQGSEA. Trimming cost V 8 bases and J 5 bases; bases outside gene matches: 11. The CDR3 has 13 amino acids. The chain's CDR3 is CSIIRQGNHEQYF. The DNA for the CDR3 is TGCAGCATTATTAGACAGGGGAATCACGAGCAGTACTTC.

V usage is TRBV4-2 and J usage is TRBJ2-2; a weak D match, TRBD1 (6 bases). The CDR3 runs to 17 residues. Germline CDR1 is LGHNA and CDR2 is YNFKEQ. With 0 bases removed from V and 7 bases from J, the gap between germline ends came to 18 bases. The CDR3 bases are TGTGCCAGCAGCCAAGATCCTACCTACAGGGAGAGCGGGGAGCTGTTTTTT. Translation gives CASSQDPTYRESGELFF.

This clonotype was seen only a few times. A much larger clone is a single base away; this may be a read error. This chain uses TRBV9 with TRBJ2-7; D is unresolved. V was shortened by 0 bases and J by 3 bases, with 10 bases between the two germline ends. This CDR3 comprises 14 residues. The germline CDR1 and CDR2 sequences are SGDLS and YYNGEE. The CDR3 bases are TGTGCCAGCAGCGTAGCTCCACTAAGCTACGAGCAGTACTTC. As protein: CASSVAPLSYEQYF. The entire variable domain, with the rest obtained from reference TRBV9 and TRBJ2-7, is as follows: DSGVTQTPKHLITATGQRVTLRCSPRSGDLSVYWYQQSLDQGLQFLIQYYNGEERAKGNILERFSAQQFPDLHSELNLSSLELGDSALYFCASSVAPLSYEQYFGPGTRLTVT.

The DNA for the CDR3 is TGTGCCAGCAGCTTAGTTGGGGCCAGGGGGCCCCACGAGCAGTTCTTC. This translates into CASSLVGARGPHEQFF. The rearrangement uses TRBV11-2 and TRBJ2-1; TRBD1 matches at 8 bases. This CDR3 spans 16 amino acids. V was pared by 1 base and J by 10 bases, with 12 bases of the junction left unmatched. The germline V gene has CDR1 SGHAT and CDR2 FQNNGV.

This clonotype was recorded at least ten times. J is TRBJ2-6 and V is TRBV9; D gene unclear. V gave up 4 bases and J gave up 0 bases, with 8 bases separating them. The CDR3 length is 15 residues. Germline CDR1 SGDLS, CDR2 YYNGEE. The CDR3 spells CASSPTSSGANVLTF. The CDR3 nucleotides are TGTGCCAGCAGCCCTACGAGCTCTGGGGCCAACGTCCTGACTTTC.

This clonotype was detected a few times. V gene TRBV11-2 combines with J gene TRBJ2-1; 8 bases line up with TRBD2. There are 16 residues in the CDR3. Germline V lookup: CDR1 SGHAT, CDR2 FQNNGV. With 4 bases clipped from V and 2 bases from J, the junction kept 7 bases outside the gene matches. DNA for the CDR3: TGTGCCAGCAGCTCGCTAGCGGGTTCTACCTACAATGAGCAGTTCTTC. Encoded protein: CASSSLAGSTYNEQFF.

A word on this clonotype: At one of its ends the junction is not consistent with the germline gene, which may arise from a read error. This chain uses TRBV24-1 with TRBJ2-5, with 9 bases lining up with TRBD2. The CDR3 totals 16 residues. Per germline, CDR1 KGHDR and CDR2 SFDVKD. CDR3 amino acids: CAASDSSRFSGGVQYF. CDR3 bases: TGTGCCGCCAGTGACTCCTCGAGGTTTAGCGGGGGCGTCCAGTACTTC.

A note on this clonotype: With a much larger clone just one base away, this may be a read error. This rearrangement joins TRBV7-2 to TRBJ2-7; D is perhaps TRBD2 (7 bases). Germline CDR1 reads SGHTA; CDR2 reads FQGNSA. This CDR3 comprises 18 residues. V was pared by 0 bases and J by 2 bases, with 20 bases between. This CDR3 is CASSLAGGGAGRAYEQYF. The CDR3, as DNA: TGTGCCAGCAGCTTAGCAGGGGGAGGAGCGGGGCGGGCCTACGAGCAGTACTTC.

The chain combines TRBV7-8 with TRBJ1-1; D gene uncertain. CDR1 SGHVS and CDR2 FQNEAQ come from the germline V gene. The CDR3 has 14 amino acids. Trimming took 3 bases from V and 3 from J, leaving 11 bases between them. The CDR3 region has the DNA TGTGCCAGCAGCTTTGGGAGCCTGGACACTGAAGCTTTCTTT. Protein product: CASSFGSLDTEAFF.